This TCR beta chain was identified during a study of patients and donors after allogeneic stem cell transplantation (dated by TCRdb to the early 2020s). The library relied on RT-PCR. Sequencing used a NextSeq 550. TCRdb cleaned the public reads at Q25 with fastp, built clones with MiXCR and kept in-frame beta chains. Entries are consolidated by CDR3 protein sequence, retaining the most common genes and DNA. Present in this sample are some 200,000 distinct CDR3 sequences, roughly 40% of which were seen just once. 33% of the sample goes to the ten largest clones. A few counts support this clonotype. Its target antigen remains unknown. Base qualities are not provided; no much larger clone lies one nucleotide away. This receptor was taken from a human donor who was either an allogeneic HSCT recipient or a stem cell or donor lymphocyte infusion donor (not recorded which). It is not recorded whose cells these are; they may come from a transplant donor. The sequencing input was blood, either unsorted or a sorted T cell fraction (not recorded which).

Read as DNA, the sequence is TGTGCCACCAGCAGAGATCGTTACACTGAAGCTTTCTTT. Its protein reads: CATSRDRYTEAFF. Recombination connected TRBV15 to TRBJ1-1; the D gene identity is not certain. V loses 0 bases of germline sequence and J loses 3 bases, and the interval between the two ends is 5 bases. According to the germline V gene (reference sequence), CDR1 reads LNHNV and CDR2 reads YYDKDF. The CDR3 numbers 13 residues from cysteine through phenylalanine. Of the read, only the CDR3 DNA is kept; its 39 bases are in frame from base 1.